Listed below are T cell receptor beta chains from one sample, sequenced in a study of blood T cell repertoires in COVID-19. Only in-frame clones appear in the TCRdb table, and some are missing; sequencing was by immunoSEQ multiplex PCR. In the table there are 220,000 or so clones, roughly 86% of which are singletons. The sequenced sample consisted of PBMCs or T cells enriched from blood (not recorded which). The source is a woman aged 45-60 years who had recovered from COVID-19. CDR3s include the opening cysteine and the closing phenylalanine or tryptophan. The order of the fields is CDR3 protein, CDR3 DNA, D gene, J gene, clone size, V gene. The D gene is left open where the match is weak. Size tells how often a clone was seen (once, few, many) or the class of an expanded clone, and some rows leave it out.

CDR3 protein: CASSSSLNTEAFF
CDR3 DNA: TGTGCCAGCAGCTCGAGTTTGAACACTGAAGCTTTCTTT
D gene: -
J gene: TRBJ1-1
clone size: -
V gene: TRBV11-3

CDR3 protein: CASSFAGGRRYEQYF
CDR3 DNA: TGTGCCAGCAGCTTTGCGGGAGGGCGACGGTACGAGCAGTACTTC
D gene: TRBD2
J gene: TRBJ2-7
clone size: -
V gene: TRBV5-4

CDR3 protein: CASRDRLYGYTF
CDR3 DNA: TGTGCCAGCCGGGACAGACTCTATGGCTACACCTTC
D gene: TRBD1
J gene: TRBJ1-2
clone size: -
V gene: TRBV2

CDR3 protein: CASSDPPSGRDEQFF
CDR3 DNA: TGTGCCAGCAGTGACCCCCCTAGCGGGAGGGATGAGCAGTTCTTC
D gene: TRBD2
J gene: TRBJ2-1
clone size: -
V gene: TRBV2

CDR3 protein: CASSEFLRGGPDTQYF
CDR3 DNA: TGTGCCAGTAGTGAGTTCTTGCGGGGGGGCCCAGATACGCAGTATTTT
D gene: TRBD2
J gene: TRBJ2-3
clone size: -
V gene: TRBV19

CDR3 protein: CASSLAGGPFMGTGELFF
CDR3 DNA: TGTGCCAGCAGCTTAGCGGGAGGGCCTTTCATGGGGACCGGGGAGCTGTTTTTT
D gene: TRBD2
J gene: TRBJ2-2
clone size: -
V gene: TRBV5-6

CDR3 protein: CASSQDHGELFF
CDR3 DNA: TGCGCCAGCAGCCAAGATCACGGGGAGCTGTTTTTT
D gene: -
J gene: TRBJ2-2
clone size: few
V gene: TRBV4-3

CDR3 protein: CASSPGHRNYGYTF
CDR3 DNA: TGCGCCAGCAGCCCGGGACACAGAAACTATGGCTACACCTTC
D gene: -
J gene: TRBJ1-2
clone size: -
V gene: TRBV4-1

CDR3 protein: CASSKYRSSYEQYF
CDR3 DNA: TGTGCCAGCAGTAAATATAGAAGCTCCTACGAGCAGTACTTC
D gene: -
J gene: TRBJ2-7
clone size: -
V gene: TRBV28

CDR3 protein: CASSRESTGNDYTF
CDR3 DNA: TGCGCCAGCAGCAGGGAATCGACAGGAAATGACTACACCTTC
D gene: -
J gene: TRBJ1-2
clone size: -
V gene: TRBV5-1

CDR3 protein: CASSLLGARGGNYGYTF
CDR3 DNA: TGTGCCAGCAGCTTATTGGGGGCACGGGGGGGTAACTATGGCTACACCTTC
D gene: -
J gene: TRBJ1-2
clone size: -
V gene: TRBV13

CDR3 protein: CASRIRTGTSTDTQYF
CDR3 DNA: TGTGCCAGCAGAATCCGGACGGGGACTAGCACAGATACGCAGTATTTT
D gene: -
J gene: TRBJ2-3
clone size: -
V gene: TRBV21-1

CDR3 protein: CASSQDRGRGQPQHF
CDR3 DNA: TGCGCCAGCAGCCAAGATAGGGGGCGCGGGCAGCCCCAGCATTTT
D gene: TRBD1
J gene: TRBJ1-5
clone size: once
V gene: TRBV4-1

CDR3 protein: CASSQGAAGRASEQFF
CDR3 DNA: TGTGCCAGCAGCCAAGGGGCAGCGGGAAGGGCTAGTGAGCAGTTCTTC
D gene: TRBD2
J gene: TRBJ2-1
clone size: once
V gene: TRBV3-1/TRBV3-2

CDR3 protein: CAWRRQGLLYEQYF
CDR3 DNA: TGTGCCTGGAGACGACAGGGACTTTTGTACGAGCAGTACTTC
D gene: -
J gene: TRBJ2-7
clone size: -
V gene: TRBV30

CDR3 protein: CATSGRASGTGELFF
CDR3 DNA: TGTGCCACCTCGGGGAGGGCCTCGGGCACCGGGGAGCTGTTTTTT
D gene: TRBD2
J gene: TRBJ2-2
clone size: -
V gene: TRBV6-5

CDR3 protein: CASSAGSLYGYTF
CDR3 DNA: TGTGCCAGCAGCGCAGGGTCTCTCTATGGCTACACCTTC
D gene: -
J gene: TRBJ1-2
clone size: -
V gene: TRBV5-5

CDR3 protein: CASSDSGGSNQPQHF
CDR3 DNA: TGTGCCAGCAGTGACTCGGGGGGTAGCAATCAGCCCCAGCATTTT
D gene: -
J gene: TRBJ1-5
clone size: -
V gene: TRBV25-1

CDR3 protein: CASSEGQGSSYNEQFF
CDR3 DNA: TGTGCCAGCAGTGAGGGACAGGGCAGCTCCTACAATGAGCAGTTCTTC
D gene: TRBD1
J gene: TRBJ2-1
clone size: once
V gene: TRBV25-1

CDR3 protein: CASGGQGLISEKLFF
CDR3 DNA: TGTGCCAGCGGCGGACAGGGTCTGATTAGTGAAAAACTGTTTTTT
D gene: TRBD1
J gene: TRBJ1-4
clone size: few
V gene: TRBV28

CDR3 protein: CASSEAGTPEKLFF
CDR3 DNA: TGCGCCAGCAGTGAGGCCGGGACACCCGAAAAACTGTTTTTT
D gene: -
J gene: TRBJ1-4
clone size: -
V gene: TRBV10-1

CDR3 protein: CASSFQGAYSPLHF
CDR3 DNA: TGTGCCAGCAGCTTTCAGGGGGCTTACTCACCCCTCCACTTT
D gene: TRBD1
J gene: TRBJ1-6
clone size: -
V gene: TRBV13

CDR3 protein: CASSQPREKLFF
CDR3 DNA: TGCGCCAGCAGCCAGCCGCGGGAAAAACTGTTTTTT
D gene: -
J gene: TRBJ1-4
clone size: once
V gene: TRBV4-1

CDR3 protein: CASSPGQTGELFF
CDR3 DNA: TGCGCCAGCAGCCCGGGACAGACCGGGGAGCTGTTTTTT
D gene: TRBD1
J gene: TRBJ2-2
clone size: -
V gene: TRBV5-1

CDR3 protein: CASSTRQGRELFF
CDR3 DNA: TGTGCCAGCAGTACGCGACAGGGCCGGGAGCTGTTTTTT
D gene: TRBD1
J gene: TRBJ2-2
clone size: -
V gene: TRBV12-3/TRBV12-4

CDR3 protein: CASSLSSGTVNYGYTF
CDR3 DNA: TGTGCCAGCAGTTTATCGTCTGGGACAGTCAACTATGGCTACACCTTC
D gene: TRBD1
J gene: TRBJ1-2
clone size: -
V gene: TRBV27

CDR3 protein: CASSLQGAGTGELFF
CDR3 DNA: TGCGCCAGCAGCTTACAGGGGGCAGGCACCGGGGAGCTGTTTTTT
D gene: TRBD1
J gene: TRBJ2-2
clone size: -
V gene: TRBV5-1

CDR3 protein: CASSLLAGGQSDTQYF
CDR3 DNA: TGTGCCAGCAGCTTACTAGCGGGAGGGCAGTCGGATACGCAGTATTTT
D gene: TRBD2
J gene: TRBJ2-3
clone size: -
V gene: TRBV7-2

CDR3 protein: CASRPGTEYNSPLHF
CDR3 DNA: TGTGCCAGCCGTCCGGGGACAGAGTATAATTCACCCCTCCACTTT
D gene: TRBD1
J gene: TRBJ1-6
clone size: once
V gene: TRBV19

CDR3 protein: CASSQDRRRGGKLFF
CDR3 DNA: TGTGCCAGCAGCCAAGATCGGAGAAGGGGAGGTAAACTGTTTTTT
D gene: -
J gene: TRBJ1-4
clone size: -
V gene: TRBV3-1/TRBV3-2

CDR3 protein: CASSGGLARETQYF
CDR3 DNA: TGTGCCAGCAGTGGGGGACTAGCCCGAGAGACCCAGTACTTC
D gene: TRBD2
J gene: TRBJ2-5
clone size: -
V gene: TRBV2

CDR3 protein: CASSATGGYGYTF
CDR3 DNA: TGTGCCAGCAGCGCAACAGGGGGCTATGGCTACACCTTC
D gene: TRBD1
J gene: TRBJ1-2
clone size: -
V gene: TRBV2

CDR3 protein: CASSRDFHYEQYF
CDR3 DNA: TGTGCCAGCAGTCGGGACTTTCACTACGAGCAGTACTTC
D gene: -
J gene: TRBJ2-7
clone size: -
V gene: TRBV6-5

CDR3 protein: CASSVQGGYLTPLHF
CDR3 DNA: TGTGCCAGCAGTGTACAGGGTGGCTACCTAACACCCCTCCACTTT
D gene: -
J gene: TRBJ1-6
clone size: -
V gene: TRBV7-9

CDR3 protein: CASSVRQGANEQYF
CDR3 DNA: TGCGCCAGCAGCGTGAGACAGGGGGCGAACGAGCAGTACTTC
D gene: TRBD1
J gene: TRBJ2-7
clone size: once
V gene: TRBV5-1

CDR3 protein: CASSATVSEAFF
CDR3 DNA: TGTGCCAGCAGCGCTACGGTGTCTGAAGCTTTCTTT
D gene: -
J gene: TRBJ1-1
clone size: -
V gene: TRBV2

CDR3 protein: CASSAGTGLFNQPQHF
CDR3 DNA: TGTGCCAGTTCCGCCGGGACAGGACTGTTTAATCAGCCCCAGCATTTT
D gene: TRBD1
J gene: TRBJ1-5
clone size: -
V gene: TRBV19

CDR3 protein: CASSQSGTRANEQFF
CDR3 DNA: TGTGCCAGCAGTCAATCCGGGACTAGGGCAAATGAGCAGTTCTTC
D gene: TRBD2
J gene: TRBJ2-1
clone size: -
V gene: TRBV28

CDR3 protein: CASSPNPSNQPQHF
CDR3 DNA: TGTGCCAGCTCACCTAATCCTAGCAATCAGCCCCAGCATTTT
D gene: -
J gene: TRBJ1-5
clone size: -
V gene: TRBV18

CDR3 protein: CATSRDSTGANTEAFF
CDR3 DNA: TGTGCCACCAGCAGAGATTCAACAGGGGCGAACACTGAAGCTTTCTTT
D gene: TRBD1
J gene: TRBJ1-1
clone size: -
V gene: TRBV15

CDR3 protein: CASSQGAGLRNSPLHF
CDR3 DNA: TGTGCCAGCAGCCAAGGGGCAGGGCTACGCAATTCACCCCTCCACTTT
D gene: -
J gene: TRBJ1-6
clone size: -
V gene: TRBV14

CDR3 protein: CASSYSWVRGETQYF
CDR3 DNA: TGTGCCAGCAGTTACTCGTGGGTAAGGGGCGAGACCCAGTACTTC
D gene: -
J gene: TRBJ2-5
clone size: -
V gene: TRBV6-2/TRBV6-3

CDR3 protein: CASSLSGRIYNEQFF
CDR3 DNA: TGTGCCAGCAGTCTTAGCGGGAGGATCTACAATGAGCAGTTCTTC
D gene: TRBD2
J gene: TRBJ2-1
clone size: -
V gene: TRBV28

CDR3 protein: CASSRDNRNSPLHF
CDR3 DNA: TGCGCCAGCAGTCGTGACAACCGAAATTCACCCCTCCACTTT
D gene: -
J gene: TRBJ1-6
clone size: -
V gene: TRBV5-1

CDR3 protein: CASATLGGAAGNTIYF
CDR3 DNA: TGTGCCAGCGCGACGTTAGGGGGGGCGGCTGGAAACACCATATATTTT
D gene: -
J gene: TRBJ1-3
clone size: -
V gene: TRBV7-8

CDR3 protein: CASSPQAGGSGSTPQFF
CDR3 DNA: TGTGCCAGCAGCCCCCAAGCCGGCGGTAGCGGCAGCACGCCTCAGTTCTTC
D gene: -
J gene: TRBJ2-1
clone size: -
V gene: TRBV7-2

CDR3 protein: CASSYVRGAPHEQYF
CDR3 DNA: TGTGCCAGCAGTTACGTGCGGGGCGCCCCCCACGAGCAGTACTTC
D gene: -
J gene: TRBJ2-7
clone size: -
V gene: TRBV6-7

CDR3 protein: CASQEGRGAAMNTEAFF
CDR3 DNA: TGCGCCAGTCAAGAGGGCAGGGGAGCGGCGATGAACACTGAAGCTTTCTTT
D gene: -
J gene: TRBJ1-1
clone size: -
V gene: TRBV4-1

CDR3 protein: CASSSRLGGRETQYF
CDR3 DNA: TGTGCCAGCAGTTCCCGCTTAGGAGGGAGAGAGACCCAGTACTTC
D gene: -
J gene: TRBJ2-5
clone size: -
V gene: TRBV28

CDR3 protein: CASSRDRSYEQYF
CDR3 DNA: TGCGCCAGCAGTAGGGACAGGTCCTACGAGCAGTACTTC
D gene: TRBD1
J gene: TRBJ2-7
clone size: few
V gene: TRBV5-1

CDR3 protein: CASSQSPGVGKNEQFF
CDR3 DNA: TGCGCCAGCAGCCAGTCACCGGGGGTGGGTAAGAATGAGCAGTTCTTC
D gene: -
J gene: TRBJ2-1
clone size: -
V gene: TRBV4-1